This is a list of T cell receptor beta chains from one sample in a study of glioma-infiltrating T cells after dendritic cell vaccination. Some clones are missing from TCRdb's copy, which holds only in-frame ones; the method was immunoSEQ multiplex PCR. The table has approximately 99,000 clones, approximately 80% seen once. Here the sequenced sample was blood, taken after dendritic cell vaccination. These receptors all come from a human donor with glioblastoma. Both conserved end residues are part of each CDR3. Each record gives: CDR3 length, J gene, clone size, V gene, D gene, CDR3 protein, CDR3 DNA. The D gene is left open where the match is weak. Clone size is shown for a subset of rows, as once, few, many or a class of expanded clone.

16 TRBJ2-1 NA TRBV10-2 TRBD1 CASSHPSPGTGNEQFF TGCGCCAGCAGCCATCCATCTCCAGGGACAGGCAATGAGCAGTTCTTC
13 TRBJ2-2 NA TRBV7-6 NA CASSSTNTGELFF TGTGCCAGCAGCTCCACGAACACCGGGGAGCTGTTTTTT
13 TRBJ2-7 NA TRBV6-1 NA CASTREVLYEQYF TGTGCCAGCACGCGGGAAGTGCTCTACGAGCAGTACTTC
14 TRBJ2-1 NA TRBV4-1 NA CASSSDTSYNEQFF TGCGCCAGCAGCTCCGACACCTCCTACAATGAGCAGTTCTTC
14 TRBJ2-7 NA TRBV6-1 TRBD1 CASSTRDSNYEQYF TGTGCCAGCAGTACTCGGGACAGTAACTACGAGCAGTACTTC
13 TRBJ1-1 NA TRBV7-9 NA CASVPAWASEAFF TGTGCCAGCGTACCGGCCTGGGCGTCTGAAGCTTTCTTT
13 TRBJ1-2 NA TRBV30 NA CANKARANYGYTF TGTGCCAACAAAGCCAGGGCAAACTATGGCTACACCTTC
12 TRBJ2-2 NA TRBV5-1 NA CASHSYTGELFF TGCGCCAGCCACTCTTATACCGGGGAGCTGTTTTTT
14 TRBJ2-5 NA TRBV6-5 NA CASSYGQGKETQYF TGTGCCAGCAGTTACGGGCAGGGCAAAGAGACCCAGTACTTC
15 TRBJ1-1 few TRBV6-1 TRBD1 CASSKWTGGNTEAFF TGTGCCAGCAGTAAATGGACAGGGGGGAACACTGAAGCTTTCTTT
13 TRBJ1-5 few TRBV27 TRBD1 CASSPRTGYPQHF TGTGCCAGCAGTCCCCGGACAGGGTATCCCCAGCATTTT
13 TRBJ2-3 NA TRBV5-1 TRBD1 CASTGGRTDTQYF TGCGCCAGCACAGGGGGCCGCACAGATACGCAGTATTTT
17 TRBJ2-3 NA TRBV14 TRBD2 CASSRLLAGASTDTQYF TGTGCCAGCAGCCGATTACTAGCGGGGGCTAGCACAGATACGCAGTATTTT
15 TRBJ2-7 NA TRBV9 TRBD2 CASSVSGLATYEQYF TGTGCCAGCAGCGTATCGGGACTAGCTACCTACGAGCAGTACTTC
16 TRBJ2-2 once TRBV5-4 NA CASSLGGSGNTGELFF TGTGCCAGCAGCTTGGGGGGTAGCGGGAACACCGGGGAGCTGTTTTTT
17 TRBJ1-2 NA TRBV5-1 TRBD1 CASSSGQGESANYGYTF TGCGCCAGCAGCTCTGGACAGGGTGAAAGCGCTAACTATGGCTACACCTTC
14 TRBJ1-2 NA TRBV2 TRBD1 CASRGDRGLGGYTF TGTGCCAGCAGGGGGGACAGAGGTTTGGGGGGCTACACCTTC
14 TRBJ2-1 NA TRBV27 TRBD2 CASTGLAGVREQFF TGTGCCAGTACAGGACTAGCGGGAGTGCGTGAGCAGTTCTTC
16 TRBJ2-2 NA TRBV28 NA CASSLSPGQNTGELFF TGTGCCAGCAGTTTGTCTCCGGGACAGAACACCGGGGAGCTGTTTTTT
13 TRBJ2-7 once TRBV28 NA CASSLVGTYEQYF TGTGCCAGCAGTTTAGTCGGGACCTACGAGCAGTACTTC
16 TRBJ1-1 few TRBV19 NA CASSIVRPGVNTEAFF TGTGCCAGTAGTATAGTTCGGCCGGGGGTGAACACTGAAGCTTTCTTT
15 TRBJ2-7 NA TRBV10-3 TRBD2 CAIRAGLAGPYEQYF TGTGCCATCAGAGCAGGACTAGCGGGGCCCTACGAGCAGTACTTC
15 TRBJ1-5 NA TRBV6-5 TRBD1 CASSFDRGVNQPQHF TGTGCCAGCAGTTTTGACAGGGGGGTCAATCAGCCCCAGCATTTT
15 TRBJ1-2 few TRBV19 NA CASSQRTESGYGYTF TGTGCCAGTAGTCAAAGGACAGAATCTGGCTATGGCTACACCTTC
16 TRBJ2-1 NA TRBV5-4 TRBD2 CASSLASGGGYNEQFF TGTGCCAGCAGCTTGGCCAGCGGGGGGGGCTACAATGAGCAGTTCTTC
18 TRBJ2-6 NA TRBV5-1 NA CASSLGWLSQSGANVLTF TGCGCCAGCAGCTTGGGATGGCTCTCCCAATCTGGGGCCAACGTCCTGACTTTC
18 TRBJ2-6 NA TRBV7-8 NA CASSERRDLRSGANVLTF TGTGCCAGCAGCGAACGCCGCGACTTACGCTCTGGGGCCAACGTCCTGACTTTC
15 TRBJ1-1 NA TRBV7-9 TRBD1 CASRDRTGENTEAFF TGTGCCAGCAGGGATAGGACAGGAGAGAACACTGAAGCTTTCTTT
14 TRBJ2-2 NA TRBV6-5 TRBD1 CASSSETGTGELFF TGTGCCAGCAGTTCTGAGACAGGGACCGGGGAGCTGTTTTTT
14 TRBJ2-1 NA TRBV29-1 NA CSVHGTLIGSEQFF TGCAGCGTTCACGGGACATTAATAGGAAGTGAGCAGTTCTTC
13 TRBJ1-2 few TRBV6-5 NA CASSYAGHYGYTF TGTGCCAGCAGTTACGCGGGTCACTATGGCTACACCTTC
20 TRBJ2-3 NA TRBV5-1 TRBD2 CASSRKITSGSRFITDTQYF TGCGCCAGCAGCCGCAAGATTACTAGCGGGAGTCGTTTCATCACAGATACGCAGTATTTT
13 TRBJ2-5 NA TRBV5-6 NA CASSLAGPETQYF TGTGCCAGCAGCTTGGCAGGGCCCGAGACCCAGTACTTC
15 TRBJ2-1 few TRBV25-1 TRBD2 CASITSGRAPNEQFF TGTGCCAGCATTACTAGCGGGAGGGCCCCCAATGAGCAGTTCTTC
15 TRBJ2-5 once TRBV5-1 NA CASSLDGRAQETQYF TGCGCCAGCAGCTTGGATGGCAGGGCTCAAGAGACCCAGTACTTC
15 TRBJ2-4 NA TRBV6-6 TRBD1 CASSYPDREQNIQYF TGTGCCAGCAGTTACCCCGACAGGGAGCAAAACATTCAGTACTTC
15 TRBJ1-2 NA TRBV18 TRBD1 CASSLKDRGLMGYTF TGTGCCAGCTCACTAAAAGACAGGGGGCTCATGGGCTACACCTTC
13 TRBJ1-2 NA TRBV11-2 TRBD1 CASSPDRGRGYTF TGTGCCAGCAGCCCGGACAGGGGGCGAGGCTACACCTTC
15 TRBJ1-1 NA TRBV18 TRBD1 CASSRRDRSNTEAFF TGTGCCAGCTCACGACGGGACAGGTCGAACACTGAAGCTTTCTTT
14 TRBJ2-2 NA TRBV7-7 TRBD1 CASSASTGAGELFF TGTGCTAGCAGCGCCTCGACAGGGGCCGGGGAGCTGTTTTTT
12 TRBJ2-3 NA TRBV19 NA CASSMVRGTQYF TGTGCCAGTTCTATGGTTCGGGGGACGCAGTATTTT
15 TRBJ2-2 NA TRBV5-4 TRBD1 CATAQGTGVTGELFF TGTGCCACCGCCCAAGGGACAGGGGTTACCGGGGAGCTGTTTTTT
13 TRBJ2-5 NA TRBV10-2 NA CASRGFGRETQYF TGCGCCAGCAGGGGGTTCGGGAGAGAGACCCAGTACTTC
17 TRBJ2-1 NA TRBV23-1 TRBD2 CASRPCAGTKLGNEQFF TGCGCCAGCCGACCCTGCGCGGGGACTAAGCTAGGGAATGAGCAGTTCTTC
17 TRBJ2-3 once TRBV2 TRBD2 CASSLRLAGGLTDTQYF TGTGCCAGCAGTTTAAGACTAGCGGGGGGGCTAACAGATACGCAGTATTTT
15 TRBJ1-3 NA TRBV30 NA CAGDDSPGTGNTIYF TGTGCCGGCGACGACAGTCCCGGCACTGGAAACACCATATATTTT
13 TRBJ2-7 few TRBV2 NA CAASGQDPWEQYF TGTGCCGCCTCAGGGCAAGACCCTTGGGAGCAGTACTTC
15 TRBJ2-1 NA TRBV11-2 TRBD2 CASSLGLAVYNEQFF TGTGCCAGCAGCTTGGGGCTAGCGGTCTACAATGAGCAGTTCTTC
15 TRBJ1-1 NA TRBV27 NA CASSGRGGPDTEAFF TGTGCCAGCAGTGGGAGGGGGGGACCCGACACTGAAGCTTTCTTT